The entry that follows covers one T cell receptor beta chain sequence. This CDR3 spans 12 amino acids. The germline gives CDR1 SQVTM, CDR2 ANQGSEA. The V end was cut by 5 bases, the J end by 11 bases, with 18 bases between. This entry comes from a study of blood T cell repertoires in COVID-19. Study-level information: Material from acute and convalescent COVID-19 was sourced from the United States, Italy and Spain. T cells, B-cell-depleted T cells, or PBMCs supplied cDNA or gDNA.

Clones were read by immunoSEQ multiplex PCR, and TCRdb kept only the in-frame ones, dropping some. The sample has 80,000 to 100,000 clones; 65% to 85% are singletons. The genes are TRBV29-1 and TRBJ1-1, with unresolved D. Source material: peripheral blood. This TCR derives from a man between 60 and 70 years old with acute or convalescent COVID-19. The CDR3 nucleotides are TGCAGCGTTAGGATCGGCGGCGGGCCCGCTTTCTTT. It encodes CSVRIGGGPAFF. Based on the CDR3 plus reference TRBV29-1 and TRBJ1-1, the full variable domain is SAVISQKPSRDICQRGTSLTIQCQVDSQVTMMFWYRQQPGQSLTLIATANQGSEATYESGFVIDKFPISRPNLTFSTLTVSNMSPEDSSIYLCSVRIGGGPAFFGQGTRLTVV.